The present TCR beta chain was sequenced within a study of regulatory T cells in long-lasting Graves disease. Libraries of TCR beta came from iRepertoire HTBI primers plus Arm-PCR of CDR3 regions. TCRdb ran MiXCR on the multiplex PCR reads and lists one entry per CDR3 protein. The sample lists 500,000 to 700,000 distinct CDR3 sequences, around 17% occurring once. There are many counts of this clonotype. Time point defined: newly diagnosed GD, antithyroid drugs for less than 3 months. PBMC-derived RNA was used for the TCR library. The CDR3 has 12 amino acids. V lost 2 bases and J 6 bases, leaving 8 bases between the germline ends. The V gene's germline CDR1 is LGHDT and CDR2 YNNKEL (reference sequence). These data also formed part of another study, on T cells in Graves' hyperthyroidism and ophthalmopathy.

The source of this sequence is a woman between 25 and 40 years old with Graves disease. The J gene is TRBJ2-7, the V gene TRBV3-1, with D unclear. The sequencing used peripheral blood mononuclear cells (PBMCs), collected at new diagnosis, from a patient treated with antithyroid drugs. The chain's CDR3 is CASSQSRAEQYF. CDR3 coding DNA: TGTGCCAGCAGCCAAAGCCGGGCCGAGCAGTACTTC.